This TCR beta chain was profiled in a study of CD8 T cells in ankylosing spondylitis. Study observations and caveats: Reportedly, matched ankylosing spondylitis synovial fluid was significantly enriched for disease-linked clones. Characteristic, it appeared, of ankylosing spondylitis blood was a TCR beta motif of about eight highly homologous variants. Disease-linked clones had a CD8+ phenotype and relatively low frequency in peripheral blood.

Trimming stripped 6 bases from V and 2 bases from J, with 14 bases between. Germline CDR1 reads SEHNR; CDR2 reads FQNEAQ (reference sequence). This CDR3 is 14 amino acids long. This clonotype was recorded at least ten times. Its specificity is unknown. The authors made TCR beta libraries by quantitative 5'-RACE with molecular barcodes. One entry per CDR3 protein, called by TCRdb with MiXCR from the 5' RACE reads. Of about 220,000 distinct CDR3 sequences in the sample, 6% to 8.5% were seen once. The TCR comes from a male donor with ankylosing spondylitis. The chain carries TRBV7-9 and TRBJ2-7; no reliable D call. Sequenced input: blood, either unsorted or a sorted T cell fraction (not recorded which). CDR3 in DNA: TGTGCCAGCAGTGCAAAGGACGGCCCCTACGAGCAGTACTTC. Its translation: CASSAKDGPYEQYF.